Listed below are T cell receptor beta chains from one sample, sequenced in a study of T cells in localized non-small cell lung cancer. Sequencing used immunoSEQ multiplex PCR; TCRdb keeps in-frame clones, though not all of them. The table includes 70,000 to 100,000 clones, approximately 91% detected once. Sequenced here: PBMCs, sampled before any cancer treatment. The receptor set was obtained from a woman aged 40-70 years with stage II squamous cell lung carcinoma. CDR3s include the opening cysteine and the closing phenylalanine or tryptophan. A D gene is named only where the DNA matches it firmly. Size is stated for part of the rows, as once, few or many counts, or as a class when the clone is expanded.

j_gene | abundance | v_gene | len | d_gene | CDR3nt | CDR3aa
TRBJ1-5 | NA | TRBV6-6 | 13 | NA | TGTGCCAGCAGTTACTCGAGCGGTCAGCCCCAGCATTTT | CASSYSSGQPQHF
TRBJ2-1 | once | TRBV10-3 | 14 | NA | TGTGCCATCAGCCAGGGGGGAGTGGGCAATGAGCAGTTCTTC | CAISQGGVGNEQFF
TRBJ2-5 | NA | TRBV5-1 | 16 | NA | TGCGCCAGCAGCTTGGTCCCCAGTAGCGCCATAGAGACCCAGTACTTC | CASSLVPSSAIETQYF
TRBJ1-2 | NA | TRBV4-2 | 14 | NA | TGTGCCAGCAGCCAAGGGGCGGGGTGGGCTGGCTACACCTTC | CASSQGAGWAGYTF
TRBJ2-2 | NA | TRBV5-1 | 14 | TRBD1 | TGCGCCAGCGGGGGACAGACGAACACCGGGGAGCTGTTTTTT | CASGGQTNTGELFF
TRBJ2-1 | NA | TRBV5-1 | 18 | TRBD2 | TGCGCCAGCAGCCCCCAGGGACTAGCGGGAGGGCCGCTGAATGAGCAGTTCTTC | CASSPQGLAGGPLNEQFF
TRBJ1-1 | NA | TRBV5-1 | 18 | TRBD1 | TGCGCCAGCAGCCCCGGTTGGGACAGGGGGTGGGGGAACACTGAAGCTTTCTTT | CASSPGWDRGWGNTEAFF
TRBJ2-1 | NA | TRBV4-2 | 13 | NA | TGTGCCAGCAGCTCCCGGGAATACAATGAGCAGTTCTTC | CASSSREYNEQFF
TRBJ1-1 | NA | TRBV5-1 | 15 | NA | TGCGCCAGCAGCTTTTTTACAGAGTTGAACACTGAAGCTTTCTTT | CASSFFTELNTEAFF
TRBJ2-2 | NA | TRBV28 | 15 | TRBD1 | TGTGCCAGCAGTTGGGGACAGGCGAAAACCGGGGAGCTGTTTTTT | CASSWGQAKTGELFF
TRBJ1-5 | once | TRBV18 | 14 | NA | TGTGCCAGCTCACCCTCCGGGGGCGATCAGCCCCAGCATTTT | CASSPSGGDQPQHF
TRBJ1-2 | NA | TRBV5-4 | 14 | TRBD1 | TGTGCCAGCAGCTTGAGGGGACAGGGACATGGCTACACCTTC | CASSLRGQGHGYTF
TRBJ2-7 | NA | TRBV25-1 | 14 | NA | TGTGCCAGCAGTGAGGGGGGACAGCAAAGAGAGCAGTACTTC | CASSEGGQQREQYF
TRBJ1-2 | NA | TRBV28 | 14 | TRBD1 | TGTGCCAGCAGTTTTGCGGACAGGGCGGATGGCTACACCTTC | CASSFADRADGYTF
TRBJ1-1 | NA | TRBV4-1 | 14 | TRBD1 | TGCGCCAGCAGCCAAGAGACAGGGCGCGCTGAAGCTTTCTTT | CASSQETGRAEAFF
TRBJ1-2 | NA | TRBV6-4 | 13 | TRBD1 | TGTGCCAGCAGCCAGGGACAGAACTATGGCTACACCTTC | CASSQGQNYGYTF
TRBJ1-2 | NA | TRBV29-1 | 13 | NA | TGCAGCGCTGCCGACGGGGGTAACTATGGCTACACCTTC | CSAADGGNYGYTF
TRBJ1-5 | NA | TRBV4-1 | 16 | NA | TGCGCCAGCAGCCAAGTAGGTATTAATAGCAATCAGCCCCAGCATTTT | CASSQVGINSNQPQHF
TRBJ1-2 | NA | TRBV6-1 | 14 | TRBD1 | TGTGCCAGCAGCCAGACAGGGAATAACTATGGCTACACCTTC | CASSQTGNNYGYTF
TRBJ1-2 | NA | TRBV20-1 | 11 | NA | TGCAGTGCTAGCCGGACAGTCGGCTACACCTTC | CSASRTVGYTF
TRBJ2-6 | NA | TRBV9 | 16 | NA | TGTGCCAGCAGCATGGGGAGTATCGCTGGGGCCAACGTCCTGACTTTC | CASSMGSIAGANVLTF
TRBJ2-6 | NA | TRBV5-1 | 20 | TRBD1 | TGCGCCAGCAGCTTGACCCAAGGGGGCAGCCCAAACTCTGGGGCCAACGTCCTGACTTTC | CASSLTQGGSPNSGANVLTF
TRBJ2-3 | NA | TRBV10-3 | 15 | TRBD1 | TGTGCCATCCGTCAAACAGGGGGGCGTACAGATACGCAGTATTTT | CAIRQTGGRTDTQYF
TRBJ1-1 | NA | TRBV7-8 | 15 | TRBD1 | TGTGCCAGCAGCGTGGACAGGGTACGGAACACTGAAGCTTTCTTT | CASSVDRVRNTEAFF
TRBJ1-5 | NA | TRBV7-9 | 15 | NA | TGTGCCAGCAGCTTTTCGACAGGTAGCAATCAGCCCCAGCATTTT | CASSFSTGSNQPQHF
TRBJ1-3 | NA | TRBV10-2 | 14 | TRBD1 | TGCGCCAGCAGTGAGTCGGCACAGGGGTACACCATATATTTT | CASSESAQGYTIYF
TRBJ2-2 | NA | TRBV6-1 | 14 | NA | TGTGCCAGCAGCCTAGCTTGGGACACCGGGGAGCTGTTTTTT | CASSLAWDTGELFF
TRBJ1-2 | NA | TRBV5-1 | 14 | NA | TGCGCCAGCAGCTTGGATGGACAGATCTATGGCTACACCTTC | CASSLDGQIYGYTF
TRBJ1-2 | NA | TRBV29-1 | 15 | NA | TGCAGCGTTCTCTATACCGGGTCTCCTAACTATGGCTACACCTTC | CSVLYTGSPNYGYTF
TRBJ1-5 | NA | TRBV18 | 17 | NA | TGTGCCAGCTCACCTCTAGCCCCCGGGACACCCAATCAGCCCCAGCATTTT | CASSPLAPGTPNQPQHF
TRBJ2-7 | NA | TRBV30 | 14 | TRBD2 | TGTGCTTCGAAAAGCGGGATGGATCGTTACGAGCAGTACTTC | CASKSGMDRYEQYF
TRBJ1-5 | NA | TRBV2 | 15 | NA | TGTGCCAGCAGTTCCTCGCGTCCCTCCAATCAGCCCCAGCATTTT | CASSSSRPSNQPQHF